These T cell receptor beta chains were read from a single sample in a study of shared clonotypes between healthy human individuals. Assay used: immunoSEQ multiplex PCR; TCRdb lists only in-frame clones, some missing. The sample holds some 300,000 clones, around 70% seen once. The sequenced sample was memory CD4+ T cells sorted from blood. All receptors derive from a man aged 25 to 40 in good health. The CDR3 runs from the conserved cysteine through the conserved F or W. The order of the fields is CDR3 length, clone size, D gene, J gene, V gene, CDR3 protein, CDR3 DNA. A D gene is named only where the DNA matches it firmly. The listing skips clone size in some rows; elsewhere it reads once, few, many or a size class.

CDR3 length: 13
clone size: .
D gene: TRBD1
J gene: TRBJ1-1
V gene: TRBV10-1
CDR3 protein: CASSPGQGTEAFF
CDR3 DNA: TGCGCCAGCAGCCCCGGACAGGGCACTGAAGCTTTCTTT

CDR3 length: 15
clone size: many
D gene: TRBD1
J gene: TRBJ2-7
V gene: TRBV5-4
CDR3 protein: CASSLAETGGREQYF
CDR3 DNA: TGTGCCAGCAGCTTGGCCGAGACAGGGGGTCGGGAGCAGTACTTC

CDR3 length: 12
clone size: .
D gene: .
J gene: TRBJ2-3
V gene: TRBV6-1
CDR3 protein: CASPSGTDTQYF
CDR3 DNA: TGTGCCAGCCCGTCGGGTACAGATACGCAGTATTTT

CDR3 length: 16
clone size: .
D gene: TRBD2
J gene: TRBJ2-5
V gene: TRBV9
CDR3 protein: CASSVGLAGGFETQYF
CDR3 DNA: TGTGCCAGCAGCGTAGGGTTAGCGGGAGGATTTGAGACCCAGTACTTC

CDR3 length: 16
clone size: .
D gene: TRBD1
J gene: TRBJ2-4
V gene: TRBV14
CDR3 protein: CASSLQGAFGKNIQYF
CDR3 DNA: TGTGCCAGCAGCCTACAGGGGGCGTTTGGCAAAAACATTCAGTACTTC

CDR3 length: 14
clone size: few
D gene: .
J gene: TRBJ2-1
V gene: TRBV18
CDR3 protein: CASSPPPRNNEQFF
CDR3 DNA: TGTGCCAGCTCACCACCCCCCAGAAACAATGAGCAGTTCTTC

CDR3 length: 17
clone size: .
D gene: TRBD2
J gene: TRBJ2-1
V gene: TRBV4-1
CDR3 protein: CASSRAKAREGVNEQFF
CDR3 DNA: TGCGCCAGCAGCCGCGCGAAGGCGCGGGAGGGGGTCAATGAGCAGTTCTTC

CDR3 length: 14
clone size: .
D gene: .
J gene: TRBJ2-1
V gene: TRBV7-2
CDR3 protein: CASSPQVVRNEQFF
CDR3 DNA: TGTGCCAGCAGCCCCCAGGTGGTCCGCAATGAGCAGTTCTTC

CDR3 length: 14
clone size: .
D gene: .
J gene: TRBJ2-1
V gene: TRBV7-6
CDR3 protein: CASSLGASYYEQFF
CDR3 DNA: TGTGCCAGCAGCTTAGGGGCTAGTTACTATGAGCAGTTCTTC

CDR3 length: 19
clone size: .
D gene: .
J gene: TRBJ2-2
V gene: TRBV5-8
CDR3 protein: CGAKNRVGRDLSGTGELFF
CDR3 DNA: TGTGGCGCAAAAAACAGGGTCGGCAGGGACTTATCGGGCACCGGGGAGCTGTTTTTT

CDR3 length: 15
clone size: .
D gene: .
J gene: TRBJ2-3
V gene: TRBV4-1
CDR3 protein: CASSQDTLLGDTQYF
CDR3 DNA: TGCGCCAGCAGCCAAGATACTCTCTTGGGAGATACGCAGTATTTT

CDR3 length: 14
clone size: once
D gene: TRBD1
J gene: TRBJ2-7
V gene: TRBV5-1
CDR3 protein: CASSPKTGPNEQYF
CDR3 DNA: TGCGCCAGCAGCCCGAAGACAGGGCCCAACGAGCAGTACTTC

CDR3 length: 15
clone size: few
D gene: .
J gene: TRBJ2-7
V gene: TRBV28
CDR3 protein: CASRLDNEFPYEQYF
CDR3 DNA: TGTGCCAGCAGGCTGGATAATGAGTTCCCCTACGAGCAGTACTTC

CDR3 length: 14
clone size: .
D gene: .
J gene: TRBJ2-5
V gene: TRBV2
CDR3 protein: CASRVTQGFETQYF
CDR3 DNA: TGTGCCAGCAGGGTAACTCAGGGGTTTGAGACCCAGTACTTC

CDR3 length: 11
clone size: .
D gene: .
J gene: TRBJ2-3
V gene: TRBV28
CDR3 protein: CASSLTDTQYF
CDR3 DNA: TGTGCCAGCAGTTTGACAGATACGCAGTATTTT